This T cell receptor beta chain was observed in a study of blood T cell repertoires in COVID-19. At the level of the study: Acute and convalescent COVID-19 specimens originated in the United States, Italy and Spain. In each case, the material was cDNA or gDNA derived from T cells, B-cell-depleted T cells, or PBMCs.

Source study methods: By means of reference gene primer amplification, nucleated cell counts were estimated. The data were produced by immunoSEQ multiplex PCR, yet TCRdb's version contains in-frame clones alone and is incomplete. V and J calls and clone size are copied from that table; D and trimming were computed from the DNA. Here the sample spans under 250,000 clones, around 82% being singletons. CDR1 is SGDLS and CDR2 is YYNGEE in the germline V gene. J was trimmed by 10 bases and V by 3 bases; bases with no gene match: 9. The CDR3 is 16 amino acids. This receptor was obtained from a woman in her seventies with acute or convalescent COVID-19. The chain employs TRBV9 and TRBJ1-6, with 11 positions matching TRBD1. The sample taken for sequencing was peripheral blood. CDR3 DNA: TGTGCCAGCAGCGGTCCGGGACAGGGGGTTACCTCACCCCTCCACTTT. Protein product: CASSGPGQGVTSPLHF.